The rows below give T cell receptor beta chains drawn from one sample of a study of T cell responses to AZD1222 COVID-19 vaccine. Method: immunoSEQ multiplex PCR; TCRdb's copy keeps in-frame clones and lacks some. The sample lists roughly 140,000 clones, around 88% seen once, with about 3.3% in the top ten. The input for sequencing was peripheral blood, taken on day 0 of MenACWY control vaccination. The receptors were sampled from an adult in good health. CDR3s include the opening cysteine and the closing phenylalanine or tryptophan. The order of the fields is clone size, J gene, D gene, V gene, CDR3 protein, CDR3 DNA. D genes are given only for firm matches. Not every row has a clone size; where given, it reads once, few, many or a size class.

>once|TRBJ1-4|NA|TRBV4-3
CASSQDIGGSADSNEKLFF
TGCGCCAGCAGCCAAGACATAGGCGGCAGCGCCGATAGTAATGAAAAACTGTTTTTT
>NA|TRBJ1-2|NA|TRBV5-4
CASSWSVGPRGYGYTF
TGTGCCAGCAGCTGGTCTGTGGGGCCGCGCGGCTATGGCTACACCTTC
>NA|TRBJ1-2|NA|TRBV19
CASTPTASYGYTF
TGTGCCAGTACCCCGACGGCGAGCTATGGCTACACCTTC
>few|TRBJ1-5|NA|TRBV3-1/TRBV3-2
CASSQEGQPQHF
TGTGCCAGCAGCCAAGAAGGGCAGCCCCAGCATTTT
>NA|TRBJ1-1|NA|TRBV7-9
CASSSQRMNTEAFF
TGTGCCAGCAGCTCACAGAGAATGAACACTGAAGCTTTCTTT
>NA|TRBJ2-3|TRBD2|TRBV6-6
CASSPPGLAGVTDTQYF
TGTGCCAGCAGTCCACCGGGACTAGCGGGGGTCACAGATACGCAGTATTTT
>NA|TRBJ1-4|NA|TRBV7-2
CASSLLGRDNEKLFF
TGTGCCAGCAGCTTATTAGGCAGGGATAATGAAAAACTGTTTTTT
>NA|TRBJ1-3|NA|TRBV2
CASSDRGNTIYF
TGTGCCAGCAGTGATCGGGGAAACACCATATATTTT
>NA|TRBJ1-6|NA|TRBV25-1
CASSPGSSYNSPLHF
TGTGCCAGCTCCCCAGGGAGCTCCTATAATTCACCCCTCCACTTT
>NA|TRBJ2-5|NA|TRBV6-2/TRBV6-3
CASSYDGGETQYF
TGTGCCAGCAGTTATGATGGGGGAGAGACCCAGTACTTC
>NA|TRBJ1-2|TRBD1|TRBV12-3/TRBV12-4
CASRKGQTYGYTF
TGTGCCAGCAGGAAGGGACAGACCTATGGCTACACCTTC
>NA|TRBJ1-4|TRBD1|TRBV28
CASKYTGDYEKLFF
TGTGCCAGCAAATATACAGGGGATTACGAAAAACTGTTTTTT
>NA|TRBJ2-5|NA|TRBV10-3
CAISDLYSETQYF
TGTGCCATCAGTGATCTCTATTCAGAGACCCAGTACTTC
>NA|TRBJ1-2|TRBD1|TRBV7-9
CASSLAGQGRDTNYGYTF
TGTGCCAGCAGCTTAGCGGGACAGGGGCGAGATACTAACTATGGCTACACCTTC
>NA|TRBJ1-1|TRBD1|TRBV28
CASSLSGGTEAFF
TGTGCCAGCAGTTTATCAGGGGGGACTGAAGCTTTCTTT
>NA|TRBJ1-1|NA|TRBV3-1/TRBV3-2
CASSQGGGFDTEAFF
TGTGCCAGCAGCCAAGGAGGGGGATTCGACACTGAAGCTTTCTTT
>once|TRBJ2-5|NA|TRBV9
CASSPGTRETQYF
TGTGCCAGCAGCCCAGGGACTCGGGAGACCCAGTACTTC
>few|TRBJ1-1|NA|TRBV5-4
CASSLGGEMNTEAFF
TGTGCCAGCAGCTTGGGGGGGGAGATGAACACTGAAGCTTTCTTT
>NA|TRBJ2-7|TRBD2|TRBV24-1
CATSSGGYEQYF
TGTGCCACCAGCTCGGGGGGATACGAGCAGTACTTC
>NA|TRBJ1-2|NA|TRBV20-1
CSAVGANGYTF
TGCAGTGCCGTTGGGGCGAATGGCTACACCTTC
>NA|TRBJ1-6|NA|TRBV19
CASSIVRVASPLHF
TGTGCCAGTAGTATAGTAAGGGTAGCTTCACCCCTCCACTTT
>once|TRBJ1-5|NA|TRBV27
CASSFRDSNQPQHF
TGTGCCAGCAGTTTTCGGGATAGCAATCAGCCCCAGCATTTT
>once|TRBJ1-6|NA|TRBV7-9
CASSPEGGSPLHF
TGTGCCAGCAGCCCCGAGGGGGGGTCACCCCTCCACTTT
>NA|TRBJ1-2|NA|TRBV5-6
CASSRQEYYGYTF
TGTGCCAGCAGCCGACAGGAATACTATGGCTACACCTTC
>NA|TRBJ1-6|NA|TRBV28
CASSSFGRSSYNSPLHF
TGTGCCAGCAGTTCATTTGGACGGAGCTCCTATAATTCACCCCTCCACTTT
>few|TRBJ2-7|NA|TRBV28
CAIEQGEFRGEQYF
TGTGCCATCGAACAGGGAGAGTTTAGAGGAGAGCAGTACTTC
>NA|TRBJ2-5|TRBD2|TRBV7-7
CASSLGPASGQETQYF
TGTGCTAGCAGCTTAGGCCCCGCTAGCGGCCAAGAGACCCAGTACTTC
>NA|TRBJ1-1|NA|TRBV7-2
CASSSRGTGTEAFF
TGTGCCAGCAGCTCAAGGGGCACGGGCACTGAAGCTTTCTTT
>NA|TRBJ1-2|NA|TRBV5-1
CASSLSMGGRYYGYTF
TGCGCCAGCAGCTTGTCGATGGGGGGGCGTTACTATGGCTACACCTTC
>NA|TRBJ1-1|TRBD1|TRBV7-2
CASSLPGGNTEAFF
TGTGCCAGCAGCTTACCAGGGGGGAACACTGAAGCTTTCTTT
>NA|TRBJ1-1|NA|TRBV12-3/TRBV12-4
CASSWGTEAFF
TGTGCCAGCAGTTGGGGAACTGAAGCTTTCTTT
>NA|TRBJ1-3|NA|TRBV11-3
CASSPLTAPGNTIYF
TGTGCCAGCAGCCCGCTGACGGCACCTGGAAACACCATATATTTT
>NA|TRBJ2-5|NA|TRBV5-1
CASSLDFSARGETQYF
TGCGCCAGCAGCTTGGATTTCTCCGCTAGGGGGGAGACCCAGTACTTC
>NA|TRBJ1-6|NA|TRBV7-2
CASSLKTGDFPLHF
TGTGCCAGCAGCCTAAAGACAGGAGATTTCCCCCTCCACTTT
>NA|TRBJ1-2|TRBD1|TRBV7-2
CASSRQGAGNYGYTF
TGTGCCAGCAGCAGACAGGGGGCGGGGAACTATGGCTACACCTTC
>NA|TRBJ2-7|NA|TRBV11-2
CASSQLRGPSLYEQYF
TGTGCCAGCAGTCAACTCAGGGGCCCCTCCCTCTACGAGCAGTACTTC
>NA|TRBJ1-5|TRBD1|TRBV24-1
CAIGAGQGSNQPQHF
TGTGCCATTGGGGCCGGACAGGGCAGCAATCAGCCCCAGCATTTT
>once|TRBJ2-7|NA|TRBV27
CASSLNLGWSPYEQYF
TGTGCCAGCAGTTTAAATCTCGGGTGGTCGCCCTACGAGCAGTACTTC
>NA|TRBJ1-1|TRBD1|TRBV6-2/TRBV6-3
CASSSPGTGEAFF
TGTGCCAGCAGTTCCCCCGGGACAGGAGAAGCTTTCTTT